The clone carrying this TCR beta chain showed up many times. This entry is derived from a study of blood T cells in healthy people across ages. CDR1 is MNHEY, CDR2 SVGAGI, per germline. Trimming shortened V by 2 bases and J by 0 bases, and 11 bases separated the two germline ends. CDR3 length equals 17 residues. Through a sample-barcoded 5' primer and a J-beta primer mix, a second PCR was run for about 6 to 12 cycles. MiXCR, run by TCRdb on the 5' RACE reads, gives a single entry per CDR3 protein. The table lists about 840,000 distinct CDR3 sequences, roughly 28% of them singletons, with 10% to 13% in the top ten. The data also belong to a second study, concerning T cells of mothers and their children.

The chain joins TRBV6-5 to TRBJ2-6, with a possible D match to TRBD2 (5 bases). Source material: blood. The sequence derives from a woman aged 40-49 years in good health. CDR3 amino acids: CASSYEGPSSGANVLTF. The CDR3 DNA reads TGTGCCAGCAGTTACGAGGGTCCGAGCTCTGGGGCCAACGTCCTGACTTTC.